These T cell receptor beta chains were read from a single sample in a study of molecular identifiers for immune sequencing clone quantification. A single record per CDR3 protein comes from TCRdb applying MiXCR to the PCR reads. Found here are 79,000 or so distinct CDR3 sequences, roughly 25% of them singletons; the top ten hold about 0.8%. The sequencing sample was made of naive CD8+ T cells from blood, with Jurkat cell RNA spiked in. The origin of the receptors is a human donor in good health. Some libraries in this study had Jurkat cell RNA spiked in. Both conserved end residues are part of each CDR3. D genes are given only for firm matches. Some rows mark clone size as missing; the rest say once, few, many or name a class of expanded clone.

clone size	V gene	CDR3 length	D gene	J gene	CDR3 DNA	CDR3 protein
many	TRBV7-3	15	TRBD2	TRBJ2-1	TGTGCCAGCAGCTTCAGCGGGAGCCCCTACAATGAGCAGTTCTTC	CASSFSGSPYNEQFF
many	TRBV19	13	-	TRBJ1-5	TGTGCCAGTAGTATAACTGCCTCAGGGCCCCAGCATTTT	CASSITASGPQHF
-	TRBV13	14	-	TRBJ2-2	TGTGCCAGCAGCTTAGGCGCGGGAACCGGGGAGCTGTTTTTT	CASSLGAGTGELFF
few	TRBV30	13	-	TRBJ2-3	TGTGCCTGGAGTTCGGGGACCACAGATACGCAGTATTTT	CAWSSGTTDTQYF
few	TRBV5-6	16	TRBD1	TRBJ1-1	TGTGCCAGCAGCCCTAATTGGGACAGGGATAACACTGAAGCTTTCTTT	CASSPNWDRDNTEAFF
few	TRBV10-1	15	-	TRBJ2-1	TGCGCCAGCAGTGAAGTTGCGGTATCCTACAATGAGCAGTTCTTC	CASSEVAVSYNEQFF
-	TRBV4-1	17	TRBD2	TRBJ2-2	TGCGCCAGCAGCCAAGATACTAGCGGAGGGGCCACCGGGGAGCTGTTTTTT	CASSQDTSGGATGELFF
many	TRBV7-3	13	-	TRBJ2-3	TGTGCCAGCAGTCCTGCGCCCCCAGATACGCAGTATTTT	CASSPAPPDTQYF
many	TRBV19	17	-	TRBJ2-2	TGTGCCAGTAGTACATCGACCGTGGTGCAGAAAACCGGGGAGCTGTTTTTT	CASSTSTVVQKTGELFF
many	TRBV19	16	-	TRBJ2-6	TGTGCCAGTAGTATAGTGGACACTTCTGGGGCCAACGTCCTGACTTTC	CASSIVDTSGANVLTF
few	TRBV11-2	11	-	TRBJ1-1	TGTGCCAGCAGCCGGTGGGCTGAAGCTTTCTTT	CASSRWAEAFF
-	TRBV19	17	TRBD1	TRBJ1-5	TGTGCCAGTAGTATGTGGTCCGGGACAGGGGGCAATCAGCCCCAGCATTTT	CASSMWSGTGGNQPQHF
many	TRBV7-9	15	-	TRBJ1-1	TGTGCCAGCAGCTTAGGAACAGGTGCCAAAGTAGAAGCTTTCTTT	CASSLGTGAKVEAFF
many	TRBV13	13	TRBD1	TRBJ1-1	TGTGCCAGCAGCGACAGGGTTCGCACTGAAGCTTTCTTT	CASSDRVRTEAFF
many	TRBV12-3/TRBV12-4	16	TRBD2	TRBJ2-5	TGTGCCAGCAGCTTATGGACTAGCGGAGACGCGGGGACCCAGTACTTC	CASSLWTSGDAGTQYF
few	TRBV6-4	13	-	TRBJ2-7	TGTGCCAGCAGTGAGGGGATAGCGGACGAGCAGTACTTC	CASSEGIADEQYF
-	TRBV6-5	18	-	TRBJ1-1	TGTGCCAGCAGTTACTCCCCCGGGACGGAAGTCATGAACACTGGAGCTTTCTTT	CASSYSPGTEVMNTGAFF
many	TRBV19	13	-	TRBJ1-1	TGTGCCAGTAGTATTGGACCGAACACTGAAGCTTTCTTT	CASSIGPNTEAFF
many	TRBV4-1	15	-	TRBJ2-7	TGCGCCAGCAGCCAAGAACGTCCTAGCTCCTACGAGCAGTACTTC	CASSQERPSSYEQYF
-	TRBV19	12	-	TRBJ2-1	TGTGCAGTCCGGGCCAACTACAATGAGCAGTTCTTC	CAVRANYNEQFF
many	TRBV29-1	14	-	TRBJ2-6	TGCAGCGTTGAAAAGGGTACCGGGGCCAACGTCCTGACTTTC	CSVEKGTGANVLTF
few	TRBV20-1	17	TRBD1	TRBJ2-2	TGCAGTGCTAGACCCTATGACAGGGGAGGGAACACCGGGGAGCTGTTTTTT	CSARPYDRGGNTGELFF
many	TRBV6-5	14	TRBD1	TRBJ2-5	TGTGCCAGCAGTGCCCGACAGGGACAAGAGACCCAGTACTTC	CASSARQGQETQYF
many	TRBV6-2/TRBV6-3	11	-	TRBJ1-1	TGTGCCAGCAGTTACTCGACTGAAGCTTTCTTT	CASSYSTEAFF
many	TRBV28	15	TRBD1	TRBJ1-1	TGTGCCAGCAGCCCAGGGGGACAGGGTGCGACTGAAGCTTTCTTT	CASSPGGQGATEAFF